This T cell receptor beta chain was retrieved from a study of PD-1 blockade in classical Hodgkin lymphoma. Looking at the study overall: Patients were administered nivolumab (3 mg/kg intravenously) every 2 weeks.

Libraries were prepared by immunoSEQ multiplex PCR; TCRdb keeps only in-frame clonotypes and omits some of them. The sample contains tens of thousands of clones, about 94% of which appear only once. Time point indicated: cycle 4 day 1 (C4D1), after around six weeks of nivolumab. Patients all relapsed after autologous stem cell transplantation, and there was variation in brentuximab vedotin exposure. Thawed PBMCs were the source of CD4+ T cells, purified by magnetic negative selection. The TCR sequence derives from a human donor with classical Hodgkin lymphoma. Specimen: CD4+ T cells from blood, collected before the fourth cycle of nivolumab.

The CDR3 DNA is TGTGCCAGCAGTTTCAAGATGGGAAACACCATATATTTT. Its protein product is CASSFKMGNTIYF. The V gene is TRBV6-6, the J gene TRBJ1-3, with D hard to call. Trimming shortened V by 4 bases and J by 4 bases, and 8 bases separated the two germline ends. Looked up from germline, CDR1 is MNHNY and CDR2 is SVGAGI (reference sequence). The CDR3 covers 13 residues.